This T cell receptor beta chain stems from a study of cytomegalovirus exposure and HLA in healthy donors. Whole-study findings and limits: By HLA locus, TCR association rates varied in a later analysis, with DRB1 showing the most and HLA-C the fewest. It was around 160 TCR beta chains that were listed as cytomegalovirus-associated. A later analysis showed HLA-associated TCR beta chains outstripping equally common others in clonal expansion.

PCR was performed using 60 Vbeta and 13 Jbeta primers. Some clones are missing from TCRdb's copy, which holds only in-frame ones; the method was immunoSEQ multiplex PCR. The data contain about 77,000 clones, around three quarters of them seen just once; the ten biggest clones take up around 3.5%. As for this clone: Its cognate antigen is unknown.

Germline values: CDR1 LGHNA, CDR2 YSLEER. The CDR3 has 14 amino acids. V lost 5 bases to trimming and J lost 7 bases, with 15 bases between them. Source material: PBMCs. The clonotype comes from a man aged 35-49 years in good health and CMV-seronegative. The chain recombines TRBV4-3 with TRBJ2-1; possibly TRBD1 for D (6 bases). The CDR3 loop is CASSSPSRGNEQFF. In nucleotides, the CDR3 is TGCGCCAGCAGCTCCCCTAGCAGGGGTAATGAGCAGTTCTTC.